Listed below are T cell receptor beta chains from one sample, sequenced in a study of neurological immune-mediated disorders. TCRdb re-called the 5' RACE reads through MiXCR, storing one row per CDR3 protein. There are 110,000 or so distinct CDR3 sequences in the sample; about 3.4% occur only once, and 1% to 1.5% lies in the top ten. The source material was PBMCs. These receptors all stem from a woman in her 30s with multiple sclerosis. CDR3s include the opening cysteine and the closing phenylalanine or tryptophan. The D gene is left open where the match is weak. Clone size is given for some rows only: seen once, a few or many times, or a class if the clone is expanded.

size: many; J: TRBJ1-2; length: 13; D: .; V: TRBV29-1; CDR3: CSVVESANYGYTF; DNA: TGCAGCGTTGTCGAGTCAGCTAACTATGGCTACACCTTC
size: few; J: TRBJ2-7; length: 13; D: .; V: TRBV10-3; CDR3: CAISGDASYEQYF; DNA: TGTGCCATCAGTGGGGACGCATCCTACGAGCAGTACTTC
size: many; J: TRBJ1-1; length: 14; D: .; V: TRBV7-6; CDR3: CASSVLVGDTEAFF; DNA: TGTGCCAGCAGCGTACTAGTAGGGGACACTGAAGCTTTCTTT
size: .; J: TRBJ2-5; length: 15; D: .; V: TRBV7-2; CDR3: CASSWRAWGQETQYF; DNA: TGTGCCAGCAGCTGGCGAGCGTGGGGGCAAGAGACCCAGTACTTC
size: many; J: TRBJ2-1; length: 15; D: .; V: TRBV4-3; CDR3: CASSQDSDGQNEQFF; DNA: TGCGCCAGCAGCCAAGACTCGGACGGACAAAATGAGCAGTTCTTC
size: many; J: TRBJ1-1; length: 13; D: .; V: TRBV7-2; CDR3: CATTSREFSEAFF; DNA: TGTGCCACCACCAGCAGAGAGTTCAGTGAAGCTTTCTTT
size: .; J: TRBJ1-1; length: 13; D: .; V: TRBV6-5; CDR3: CASSYVEGAEAFF; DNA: TGTGCCAGCAGTTATGTTGAGGGCGCTGAAGCTTTCTTT
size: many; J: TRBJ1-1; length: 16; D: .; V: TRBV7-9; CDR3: CASRGVGRPMNTEAFF; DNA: TGTGCCAGCAGGGGGGTGGGTCGTCCAATGAACACTGAAGCTTTCTTT
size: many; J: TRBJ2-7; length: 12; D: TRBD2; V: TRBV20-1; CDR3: CSASVAGAAQYF; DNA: TGCAGTGCTAGCGTAGCGGGAGCTGCGCAGTACTTC
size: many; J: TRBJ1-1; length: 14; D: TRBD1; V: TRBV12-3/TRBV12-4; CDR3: CASSTQGLGTEAFF; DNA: TGTGCCAGCAGTACACAGGGGCTGGGGACTGAAGCTTTCTTT
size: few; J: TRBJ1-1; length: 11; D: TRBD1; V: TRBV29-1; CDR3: CSVVNRGRAFF; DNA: TGCAGCGTTGTGAACAGGGGGCGAGCTTTCTTT
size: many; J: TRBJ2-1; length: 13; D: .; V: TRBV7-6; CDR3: CASSLDVNNEQFF; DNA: TGTGCCAGCAGCTTGGACGTTAACAATGAGCAGTTCTTC
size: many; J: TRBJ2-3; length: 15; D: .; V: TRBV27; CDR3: CASSEIPNRADTQYF; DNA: TGTGCCAGCAGTGAGATCCCCAATCGGGCAGATACGCAGTATTTT
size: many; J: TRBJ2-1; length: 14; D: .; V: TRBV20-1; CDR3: CSARDPGGLNEQFF; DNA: TGCAGTGCTAGAGATCCCGGGGGGCTCAATGAGCAGTTCTTC
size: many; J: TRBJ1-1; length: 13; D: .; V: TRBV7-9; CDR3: CASSRTPNTEAFF; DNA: TGTGCCAGCAGCCGGACACCGAACACTGAAGCTTTCTTT
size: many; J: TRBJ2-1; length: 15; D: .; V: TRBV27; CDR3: CASSLRDGRYNEQFF; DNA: TGTGCCAGCAGTTTACGAGACGGAAGATACAATGAGCAGTTCTTC
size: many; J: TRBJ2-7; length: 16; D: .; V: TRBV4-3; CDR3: CASSQGVGLSPYEQYF; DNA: TGCGCCAGCAGCCAAGGCGTGGGCCTATCTCCCTACGAGCAGTACTTC
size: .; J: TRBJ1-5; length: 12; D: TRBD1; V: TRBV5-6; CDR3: CDSSRGSQPQHF; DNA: TGTGACAGCAGCAGGGGGAGTCAGCCCCAGCATTTT
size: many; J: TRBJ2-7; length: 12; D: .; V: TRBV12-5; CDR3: CASGSGSYEQYF; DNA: TGTGCTAGTGGTTCGGGCTCCTACGAGCAGTACTTC
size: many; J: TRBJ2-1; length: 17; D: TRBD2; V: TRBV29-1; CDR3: CSVEGTTELWSYNEQFF; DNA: TGCAGCGTCGAAGGGACTACCGAGTTATGGTCCTACAATGAGCAGTTCTTC
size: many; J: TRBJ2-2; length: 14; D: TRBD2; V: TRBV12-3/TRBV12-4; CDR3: CASGPGLENGELFF; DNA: TGTGCCAGCGGGCCGGGACTAGAGAACGGGGAGCTGTTTTTT
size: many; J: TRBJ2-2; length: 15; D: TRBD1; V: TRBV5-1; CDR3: CASSIRDRVSGELFF; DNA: TGCGCCAGCAGCATCCGGGACAGGGTCTCCGGGGAGCTGTTTTTT
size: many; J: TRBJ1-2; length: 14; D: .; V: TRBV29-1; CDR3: CSVPDRGGYYGYTF; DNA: TGCAGCGTTCCGGACAGAGGGGGGTACTATGGCTACACCTTC
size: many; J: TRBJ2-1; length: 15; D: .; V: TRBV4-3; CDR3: CASSQVDTYYNEQFF; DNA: TGCGCCAGCAGCCAAGTAGACACGTACTACAATGAGCAGTTCTTC
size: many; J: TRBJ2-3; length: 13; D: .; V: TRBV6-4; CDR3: CASSDSPPDTQYF; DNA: TGTGCCAGCAGTGACTCCCCTCCAGATACGCAGTATTTT
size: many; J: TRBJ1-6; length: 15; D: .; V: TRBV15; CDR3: CATSRDLPANSPLHF; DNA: TGTGCCACCAGCAGAGATCTCCCGGCGAATTCACCCCTCCACTTT
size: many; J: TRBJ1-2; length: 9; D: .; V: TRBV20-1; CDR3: CSARESRIF; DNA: TGCAGTGCTAGAGAAAGCAGGATATTC
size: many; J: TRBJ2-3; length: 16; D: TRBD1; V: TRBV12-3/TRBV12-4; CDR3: CASTPPSSDRVDTQYF; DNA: TGTGCCAGCACCCCCCCCTCCTCGGACAGGGTAGATACGCAGTATTTT